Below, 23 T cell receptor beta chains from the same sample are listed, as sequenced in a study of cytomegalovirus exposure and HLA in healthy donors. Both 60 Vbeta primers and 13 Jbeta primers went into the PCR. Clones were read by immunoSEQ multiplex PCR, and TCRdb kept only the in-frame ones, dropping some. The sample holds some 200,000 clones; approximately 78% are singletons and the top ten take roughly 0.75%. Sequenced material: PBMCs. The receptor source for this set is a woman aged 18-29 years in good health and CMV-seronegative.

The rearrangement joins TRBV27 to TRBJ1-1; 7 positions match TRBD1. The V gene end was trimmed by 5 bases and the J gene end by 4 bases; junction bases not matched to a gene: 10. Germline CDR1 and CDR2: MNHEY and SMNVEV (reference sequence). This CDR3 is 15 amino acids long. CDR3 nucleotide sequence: TGTGCCAGCAGTCGGGACAGAGTAGAAACCACTGAAGCTTTCTTT. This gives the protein CASSRDRVETTEAFF.

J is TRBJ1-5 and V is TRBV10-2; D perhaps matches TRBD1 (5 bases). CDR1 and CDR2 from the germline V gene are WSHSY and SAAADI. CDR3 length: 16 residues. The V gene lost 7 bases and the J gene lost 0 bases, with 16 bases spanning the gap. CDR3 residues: CASKEGPGHSNQPQHF. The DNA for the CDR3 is TGCGCCAGCAAGGAGGGTCCCGGACATAGCAATCAGCCCCAGCATTTT.

The CDR3 here is CASSLRTGGPLGYTF. CDR3 nucleotides: TGTGCCAGCAGCCTCCGGACAGGTGGCCCCCTCGGCTACACCTTC. The chain joins TRBV11-2 to TRBJ1-2; 7 nucleotides align to TRBD1. Trimming at V came to 5 bases and at J to 8 bases, leaving 14 bases not matched to a gene. CDR3 length equals 15 residues. The germline V gene encodes CDR1 SGHAT and CDR2 FQNNGV.

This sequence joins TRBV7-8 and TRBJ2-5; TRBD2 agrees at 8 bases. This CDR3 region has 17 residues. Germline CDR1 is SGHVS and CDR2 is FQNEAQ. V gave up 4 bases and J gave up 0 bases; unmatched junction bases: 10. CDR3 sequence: CASSSLTSVINQETQYF. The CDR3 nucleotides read TGTGCCAGCAGCTCCCTGACTAGCGTTATTAACCAAGAGACCCAGTACTTC. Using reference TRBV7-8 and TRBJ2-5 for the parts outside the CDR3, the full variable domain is GAGVSQSPRYKVAKRGQDVALRCDPISGHVSLFWYQQALGQGPEFLTYFQNEAQLDKSGLPSDRFFAERPEGSVSTLKIQRTQQEDSAVYLCASSSLTSVINQETQYFGPGTRLLVL.

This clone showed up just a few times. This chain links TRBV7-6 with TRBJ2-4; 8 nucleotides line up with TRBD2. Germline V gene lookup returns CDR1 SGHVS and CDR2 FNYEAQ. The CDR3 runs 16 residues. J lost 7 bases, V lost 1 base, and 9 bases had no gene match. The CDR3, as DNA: TGTGCCAGCAGCTTAGGAGCTTTTAGCGGGGAGAACATTCAGTACTTC. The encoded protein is CASSLGAFSGENIQYF.

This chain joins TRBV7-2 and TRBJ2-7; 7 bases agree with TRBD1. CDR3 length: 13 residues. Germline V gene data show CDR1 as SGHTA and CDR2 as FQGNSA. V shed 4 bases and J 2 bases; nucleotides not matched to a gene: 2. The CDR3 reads CASSYGTAYEQYF. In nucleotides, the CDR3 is TGTGCCAGCAGCTACGGGACAGCCTACGAGCAGTACTTC.

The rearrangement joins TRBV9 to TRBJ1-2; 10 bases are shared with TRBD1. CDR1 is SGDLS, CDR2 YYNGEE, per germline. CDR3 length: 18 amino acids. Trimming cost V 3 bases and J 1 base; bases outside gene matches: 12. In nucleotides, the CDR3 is TGTGCCAGCAGCGACAGAAGACAGGGGGCTTCGTTTAACTATGGCTACACCTTC. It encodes CASSDRRQGASFNYGYTF.

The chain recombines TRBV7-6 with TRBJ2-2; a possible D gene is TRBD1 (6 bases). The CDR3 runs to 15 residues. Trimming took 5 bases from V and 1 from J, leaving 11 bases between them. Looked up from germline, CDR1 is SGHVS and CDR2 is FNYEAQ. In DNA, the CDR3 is TGTGCCAGCAGCGCCGGGACAAAGAACACCGGGGAGCTGTTTTTT. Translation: CASSAGTKNTGELFF.

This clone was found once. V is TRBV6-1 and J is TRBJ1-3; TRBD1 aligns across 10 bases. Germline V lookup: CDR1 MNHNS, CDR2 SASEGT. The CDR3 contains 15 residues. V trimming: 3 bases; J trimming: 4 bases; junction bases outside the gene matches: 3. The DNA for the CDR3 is TGTGCCAGCAGTGATGTGGGACAGGGGGGAAACACCATATATTTT. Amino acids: CASSDVGQGGNTIYF.

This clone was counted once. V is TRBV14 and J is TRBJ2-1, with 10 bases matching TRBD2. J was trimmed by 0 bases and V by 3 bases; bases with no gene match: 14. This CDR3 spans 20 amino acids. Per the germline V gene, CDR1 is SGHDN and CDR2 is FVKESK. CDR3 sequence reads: CASSHLSGRPQASSYNEQFF. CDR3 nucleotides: TGTGCCAGCAGCCATCTTAGCGGGAGGCCCCAGGCGAGCTCCTACAATGAGCAGTTCTTC.

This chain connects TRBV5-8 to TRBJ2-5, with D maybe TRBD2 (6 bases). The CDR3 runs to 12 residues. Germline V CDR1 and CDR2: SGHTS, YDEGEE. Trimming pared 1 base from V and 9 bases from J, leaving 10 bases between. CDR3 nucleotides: TGTGCCAGCAGCTTGAATGGGGAGGCCCAGTACTTC. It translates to CASSLNGEAQYF.

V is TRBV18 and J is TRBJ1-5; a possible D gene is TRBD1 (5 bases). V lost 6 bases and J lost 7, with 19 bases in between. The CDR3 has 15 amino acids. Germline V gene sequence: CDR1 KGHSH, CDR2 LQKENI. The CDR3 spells CASSQSGGVNQPQHF. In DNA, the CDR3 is TGTGCCAGCTCCCAGTCGGGGGGAGTAAACCAGCCCCAGCATTTT.

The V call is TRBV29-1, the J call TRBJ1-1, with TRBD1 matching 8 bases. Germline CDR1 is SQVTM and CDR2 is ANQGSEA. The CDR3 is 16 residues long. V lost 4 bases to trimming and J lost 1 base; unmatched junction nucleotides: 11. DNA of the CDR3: TGCAGCGTTGTAGCAGGGGGCGGACTGACGAACACTGAAGCTTTCTTT. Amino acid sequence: CSVVAGGGLTNTEAFF.

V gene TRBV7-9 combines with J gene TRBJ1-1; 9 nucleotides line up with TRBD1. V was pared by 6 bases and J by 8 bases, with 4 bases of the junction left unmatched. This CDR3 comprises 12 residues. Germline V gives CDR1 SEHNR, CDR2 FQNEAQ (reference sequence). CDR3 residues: CASSSGTGEAFF. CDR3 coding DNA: TGTGCCAGCAGTTCCGGGACAGGGGAAGCTTTCTTT. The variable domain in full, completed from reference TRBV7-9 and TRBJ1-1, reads DTGVSQNPRHKITKRGQNVTFRCDPISEHNRLYWYRQTLGQGPEFLTYFQNEAQLEKSRLLSDRFSAERPKGSFSTLEIQRTEQGDSAMYLCASSSGTGEAFFGQGTRLTVV.

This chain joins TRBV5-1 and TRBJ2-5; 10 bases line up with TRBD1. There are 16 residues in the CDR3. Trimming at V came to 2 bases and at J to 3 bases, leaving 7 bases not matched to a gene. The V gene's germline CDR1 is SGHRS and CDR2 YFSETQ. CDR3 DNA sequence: TGCGCCAGCAGCTTACCCCGGGACAGGGGAAAAGAGACCCAGTACTTC. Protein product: CASSLPRDRGKETQYF.

In DNA, the CDR3 is TGCAGTGCTAGTGCCGCGGGGGAGCTGTTTTTT. Translation gives CSASAAGELFF. The chain has TRBV20-1 and TRBJ2-2, with D hard to call. Trimming took 3 bases from V and 8 from J, leaving 7 bases between them. This CDR3 is built from 11 residues. Germline CDR1 and CDR2: DFQATT and SNEGSKA (reference sequence).

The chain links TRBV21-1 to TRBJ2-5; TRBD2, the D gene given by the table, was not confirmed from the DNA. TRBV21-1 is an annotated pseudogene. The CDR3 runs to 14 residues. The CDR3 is CASTRGGHQETQYF. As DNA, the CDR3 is TGTGCCAGCACCCGGGGGGGGCACCAAGAGACCCAGTACTTC.

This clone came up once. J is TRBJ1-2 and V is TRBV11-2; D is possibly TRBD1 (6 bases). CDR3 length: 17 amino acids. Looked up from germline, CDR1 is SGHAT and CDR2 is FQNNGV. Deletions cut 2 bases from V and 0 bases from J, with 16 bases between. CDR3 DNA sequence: TGTGCCAGCAGCTTACCCCCTGACAGGAGAGCTAACTATGGCTACACCTTC. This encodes CASSLPPDRRANYGYTF.

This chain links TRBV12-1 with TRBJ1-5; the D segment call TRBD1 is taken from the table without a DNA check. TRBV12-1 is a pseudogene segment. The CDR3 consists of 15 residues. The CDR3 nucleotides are TGTGCCAGCAGCCACCCCATTAGTGGGCCTCAGCCCCAGCATTTT. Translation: CASSHPISGPQPQHF.

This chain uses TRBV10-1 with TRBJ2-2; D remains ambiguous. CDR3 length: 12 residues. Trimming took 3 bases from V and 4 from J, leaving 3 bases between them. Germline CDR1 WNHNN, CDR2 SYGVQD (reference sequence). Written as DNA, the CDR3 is TGCGCCAGCAGTGATATCACCGGGGAGCTGTTTTTT. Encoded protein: CASSDITGELFF.

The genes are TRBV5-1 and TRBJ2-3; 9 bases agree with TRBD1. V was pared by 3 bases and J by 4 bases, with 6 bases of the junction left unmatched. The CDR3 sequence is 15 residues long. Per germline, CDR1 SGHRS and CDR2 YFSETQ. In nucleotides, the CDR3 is TGCGCCAGCAGCTCGGGACAGGGAGGGGCAGATACGCAGTATTTT. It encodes CASSSGQGGADTQYF.

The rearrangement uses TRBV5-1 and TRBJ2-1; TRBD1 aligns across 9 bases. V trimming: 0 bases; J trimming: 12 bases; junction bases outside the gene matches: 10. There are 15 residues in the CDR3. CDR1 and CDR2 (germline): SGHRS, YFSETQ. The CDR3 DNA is TGCGCCAGCAGCTTGGACAGGGGGCGCTTGCGCGGGCAGTTCTTC. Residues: CASSLDRGRLRGQFF.

CDR3: CASSPRHDSGANVLTF. CDR3 bases: TGTGCCAGCAGCCCCCGACATGACTCTGGGGCCAACGTCCTGACTTTC. The V and J genes are TRBV9 and TRBJ2-6; D ambiguous. This CDR3 comprises 16 residues. Germline-derived CDR1 and CDR2 are SGDLS and YYNGEE. The V end was cut by 4 bases, the J end by 0 bases, with 11 bases between.